One and the same sample provided the 9 T cell receptor beta chains below, sequenced in a study of T cell repertoires in cytomegalovirus infection. TCRdb reprocessed the reads via MiXCR and lists one record per CDR3 protein. The profile shows approximately 500,000 distinct CDR3 sequences, about 15% of them singletons. What was sequenced was CD8+ T cells from PBMCs. These receptors were obtained from a human donor in good health (CMV status not recorded). Some clones in this sample may be carry-over from other donors' samples.

Notes on this clonotype: Given a far larger clone just one base away, this is likely a sequencing read error. The chain is built from TRBV12-3 or TRBV12-4 and TRBJ2-5; no clear D. CDR3 length: 11 residues. V lost 6 bases and J lost 5, with 7 bases in between. CDR3 residues: CASRYGETQYF. CDR3 nucleotides: TGTGCCAGCAGATACGGGGAGACCCAGTACTTC.

The J gene is TRBJ1-5, the V gene TRBV27, with TRBD1 as a possible D gene (5 bases). The V end was cut by 7 bases, the J end by 5 bases, with 18 bases between. Germline CDR1 and CDR2: MNHEY and SMNVEV (reference sequence). CDR3 size: 15 residues. The CDR3 is CASKDTISQHQPQHF. The CDR3 DNA is TGTGCCAGCAAGGACACCATCTCTCAACATCAGCCCCAGCATTTT.

This clonotype showed up many times. V usage is TRBV7-9 and J usage is TRBJ2-5; D possibly uses TRBD1 or TRBD2 (5 bases each). Germline lookup yields CDR1 SEHNR and CDR2 FQNEAQ (reference sequence). The CDR3 is 14 amino acids. Trimming pared 4 bases from V and 2 bases from J, leaving 11 bases between. The CDR3 protein is CASSSPGRQETQYF. CDR3 sequence (DNA): TGTGCCAGCAGCTCACCGGGACGTCAAGAGACCCAGTACTTC.

As regards this clonotype: Possible read error: a much larger clone is one base away. The rearrangement joins TRBV27 to TRBJ2-1; 10 nucleotides agree with TRBD2. The CDR3 spans 14 residues. The germline gives CDR1 MNHEY, CDR2 SMNVEV (reference sequence). CDR3: CPSSGGEWYNEQFF. The CDR3 nucleotides are TGTCCCAGCAGCGGGGGGGAGTGGTACAATGAGCAGTTCTTC.

This clonotype has ten or more counts. For the CDR3, the DNA is TGTGCCAGCAGCTTAGGAATACTGGTGTGGCAATCAAGGGAATCTGGGGCCAACGTCCTGACTTTC. Protein sequence: CASSLGILVWQSRESGANVLTF. V and J are TRBV7-8 and TRBJ2-6, with D unclear. Germline-derived CDR1 and CDR2 are SGHVS and FQNEAQ. The CDR3 consists of 22 residues. V dropped 1 base and J dropped 1 base, with 26 bases sitting between them.

This clonotype was seen a few times. The V call is TRBV3-1, the J call TRBJ2-5, with D possibly being TRBD2 (5 bases). This CDR3 has 16 residues. Germline CDR1 and CDR2: LGHDT and YNNKEL (reference sequence). The V end was cut by 2 bases, the J end by 5 bases, with 18 bases between. The CDR3 DNA follows: TGTGCCAGCAGCCAAATGGAGGTACCAATTTCGGAGACCCAGTACTTC. As protein: CASSQMEVPISETQYF.

The sample holds many counts of this clonotype. This chain connects TRBV7-8 to TRBJ2-4, with TRBD2 identical over 7 bases. J lost 1 base, V lost 6 bases, and 9 bases had no gene match. This CDR3 has 16 residues. CDR1 and CDR2 (germline): SGHVS, FQNEAQ. CDR3: CASSFRGGSAKNIQYF. The CDR3 DNA follows: TGTGCCAGCAGTTTTAGGGGCGGGAGTGCCAAAAACATTCAGTACTTC.

This clonotype was recorded at least ten times. J is TRBJ2-3 and V is TRBV7-9, with D possibly TRBD2 on 5 matching bases. The V and J ends lost 1 base and 4 bases respectively, with 15 bases between them. Germline V gene sequence: CDR1 SEHNR, CDR2 FQNEAQ (reference sequence). The length of the CDR3 is 16 residues. CDR3 amino acids: CASSLVRGRSADTQYF. The CDR3 region has the DNA TGTGCCAGCAGCTTAGTTCGGGGAAGGAGCGCAGATACGCAGTATTTT.

This clonotype was observed a single time. A much larger clone is a single base away; this may be a read error. This chain joins TRBV5-6 and TRBJ1-2; tentative D call: TRBD1 (5 bases). Trimming left V 4 bases short and J 8 bases short, with 18 bases between. In germline, CDR1 is SGHDT, CDR2 YYEEEE. The CDR3 length is 14 residues. The CDR3 protein is CASSAWGRNRGYTF. CDR3 sequence (DNA): TGTGCCAGCAGCGCGTGGGGCCGGAACAGAGGCTACACCTTC.